This TCR beta chain appears in the sequencing data of a study of OX40 agonist ivuxolimab in advanced cancers. Study context: Patients received the agonistic anti-OX40 (CD134) antibody ivuxolimab. Patients were treated with intravenous ivuxolimab, dosed at 0.01 to 10 mg/kg and infused every 2 weeks. Checkpoint inhibitors had been given previously to under 50% of patients. Findings of the study overall: On average, CD8+ T cells had more expanded clones than CD4+.

Clones were sequenced by immunoSEQ multiplex PCR, and TCRdb holds only the in-frame ones, with some missing. The top ten hold around 0.6% of the sample, which has about 73,000 clones, over 75% seen once. The germline V and J ends were trimmed by 5 bases and 8 bases, with 18 bases remaining between them. The CDR3 has 14 amino acids. Looked up from germline, CDR1 is MNHEY and CDR2 is SVGAGI. This clone was found a few times. The antigen remains undetermined. The sequence was collected from an adult with an advanced solid tumor such as melanoma, head and neck, liver or kidney cancer. The sample here was CD4+ or CD8+ T cells sorted from blood, taken in a trial of the OX40 agonist ivuxolimab. The chain joins TRBV6-5 to TRBJ1-2; the D gene is possibly TRBD1 (5 bases). CDR3 in amino acids: CASSTPGRFWGYTF. CDR3 bases: TGTGCCAGCAGTACGCCGGGACGGTTCTGGGGCTACACCTTC.